This TCR beta chain was documented in a study of early T cells in non-severe SARS-CoV-2 infection. Attached unique molecular identifiers marked individual cDNA molecules. TCRdb reanalysed the 5' RACE reads using MiXCR and keeps one entry per CDR3 protein. The repertoire holds around 88,000 distinct CDR3 sequences, with approximately 15% as singletons. The CDR3 is made up of 13 amino acids. The V gene's germline CDR1 is SQVTM and CDR2 ANQGSEA. Trimming took 7 bases from V and 1 from J, leaving 11 bases between them. This clonotype occurred a few times. Input material: whole blood. The receptor comes from an adult who was a healthcare worker with PCR-confirmed SARS-CoV-2 infection or an uninfected control (not recorded which). The chain is built from TRBV29-1 and TRBJ1-5, with unresolved D. This CDR3 reads CSAGPGSNQPQHF. The CDR3 nucleotides are TGCAGCGCCGGGCCGGGGAGCAATCAGCCCCAGCATTTT. The whole variable domain, remainder taken from reference TRBV29-1 and TRBJ1-5, is SAVISQKPSRDICQRGTSLTIQCQVDSQVTMMFWYRQQPGQSLTLIATANQGSEATYESGFVIDKFPISRPNLTFSTLTVSNMSPEDSSIYLCSAGPGSNQPQHFGDGTRLSIL.